Sequencing of this TCR beta chain was carried out in a study of beta chain features in type 1 diabetes. Across the study: Examined across all samples were approximately 99 million sorted cells. Broader study findings: Shorter TCRB CDR3s, moderately but significantly so, marked every one of the four CD4+ subsets in Type 1 diabetes patients.

Germline V gives CDR1 SEHNR, CDR2 FQNEAQ (reference sequence). This CDR3 region has 13 residues. V was clipped by 7 bases and J by 1 base, with 10 bases between them. Donors underwent one heparinised blood draw, about 0.12 L on average. Naive, central memory, regulatory and stem cell-like memory cells within the CD4+ compartment were sorted using CD45RO/CCR7/CD25/CD127/CD95/CD27. This clone was seen more than once but under ten times. Its specificity is not known. The whole isolated RNA underwent reverse transcription, so sequencing captured expressed TCRB transcripts. This table comes from immunoSEQ multiplex PCR, and its TCRdb copy is limited to in-frame clones, with some not included. The table records 450,000 to 550,000 clones, approximately 30% of them present only once.

The rearrangement links TRBV7-9 to TRBJ2-5, with D tentatively TRBD1 (6 bases). Material: naive CD4+ T cells from blood. The TCR sequence derives from a man aged 18 to 29 in good health. CDR3: CASNGQIQETQYF. The CDR3 bases are TGTGCCAGCAACGGACAGATCCAAGAGACCCAGTACTTC.